This T cell receptor beta chain came from a study of regulatory T cells in long-lasting Graves disease. Arm-PCR with iRepertoire HTBI primers amplified the CDR3 regions for these TCR beta libraries. In TCRdb, the multiplex PCR reads were re-called with MiXCR into one record per CDR3 protein. The data hold 550,000 or so distinct CDR3 sequences, with around 11% observed a single time. The CDR3 has 14 residues. The germline V gene has CDR1 SEHNR and CDR2 FQNEAQ (reference sequence). Germline trimming cut 6 bases from V and 8 bases from J; bases unmatched to any gene: 12. Time point described: newly diagnosed GD, antithyroid drugs for less than 3 months. Extracted RNA from PBMCs served as the source of the TCR library. This sample also belongs to another study, concerning T cells in Graves' hyperthyroidism and ophthalmopathy. That source adds: HTBI primers were used for first-round RT-PCR of the TCR CDR3.

The sequencing here drew on peripheral blood mononuclear cells (PBMCs), taken at new diagnosis, from a patient treated with antithyroid drugs. The chain combines TRBV7-9 with TRBJ1-2; the match to TRBD1 covers 7 bases. This sequence was found in a woman aged 25 to 39 with Graves disease. DNA of the CDR3: TGTGCCAGCAGACCTACAGGGGAGATAGGAGGCTACACCTTC. Encoded protein: CASRPTGEIGGYTF.